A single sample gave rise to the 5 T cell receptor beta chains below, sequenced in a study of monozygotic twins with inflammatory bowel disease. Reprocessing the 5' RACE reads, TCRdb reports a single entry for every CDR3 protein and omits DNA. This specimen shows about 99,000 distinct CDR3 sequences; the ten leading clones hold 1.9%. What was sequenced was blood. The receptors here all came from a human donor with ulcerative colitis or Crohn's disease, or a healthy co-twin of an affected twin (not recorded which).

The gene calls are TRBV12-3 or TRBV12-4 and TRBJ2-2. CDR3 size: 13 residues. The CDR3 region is CASSFFLGGELFF.

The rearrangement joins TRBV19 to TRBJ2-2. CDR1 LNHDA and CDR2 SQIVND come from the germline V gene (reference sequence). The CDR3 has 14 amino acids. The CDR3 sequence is CASSSLLNTGELFF.

The CDR3 here is CASSYQLVPAGETQYF. The chain is built from TRBV6-2 or TRBV6-3 and TRBJ2-5; TCRdb's D call, TRBD2, is unchecked because there is no DNA. The germline V gene encodes CDR1 MNHEY and CDR2 SVGEGT. The CDR3 covers 16 residues.

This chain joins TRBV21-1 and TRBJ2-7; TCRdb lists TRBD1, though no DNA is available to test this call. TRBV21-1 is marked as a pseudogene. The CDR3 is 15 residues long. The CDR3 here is CASIPVKGKYSEQYF.

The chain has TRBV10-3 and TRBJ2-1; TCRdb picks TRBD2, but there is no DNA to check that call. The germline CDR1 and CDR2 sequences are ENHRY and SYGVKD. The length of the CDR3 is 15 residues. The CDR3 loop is CAISENLAGGNEQFF.